Following are 15 T cell receptor beta chains from one sample sequenced in a study of Tregs in tolerant kidney transplant recipients. The data were produced by immunoSEQ multiplex PCR, yet TCRdb's version contains in-frame clones alone and is incomplete. Its table lists about 30,000 clones. The starting material was CD8+ T cells from blood, obtained before the transplant. These receptors came from a human donor who received a combined kidney and bone marrow transplant.

Details on this clone: The CDR3 extends 3 residues past the end of the read, so its final part is completed from the germline J gene. The chain joins TRBV29-1 to TRBJ2-2; 9 bases line up with TRBD1. This CDR3 comprises 15 residues. CDR1 and CDR2 (germline): SQVTM, ANQGSEA. V was clipped by 4 bases and J by 7 bases; unmatched bases: 10. This chain's CDR3 is CSVARLQGADGELFF. The DNA read from the CDR3 is TGCAGCGTTGCTCGGTTACAGGGGGCGGACGGGGAG.

Remarks on this clone: The CDR3 is cut off 3 residues early in the read; its end comes from the germline J gene. The chain is built from TRBV20-1 and TRBJ2-7, with D possibly TRBD1 on 6 matching bases. CDR3 length equals 15 residues. The V gene lost 5 bases and the J gene lost 0 bases, with 17 bases spanning the gap. Germline V gene data show CDR1 as DFQATT and CDR2 as SNEGSKA (reference sequence). The covered CDR3 bases are TGCAGTGCTCCTCCCCGGGGACACGGCTCCTACGAG. Protein product: CSAPPRGHGSYE. The entire CDR3 protein reads CSAPPRGHGSYEQYF.

This clone is labeled medium-sized (0.01 to 0.1%) based on frequency. The read ends 3 residues before the CDR3 terminus; that terminus is restored from the germline J gene. The V gene is TRBV7-3, the J gene TRBJ2-6, with D unclear. Germline CDR1 and CDR2: SGHTA and FQGTGA. This CDR3 comprises 14 residues. V lost 3 bases and J lost 2, with 5 bases in between. CDR3 amino acids: CASSFSAGANVLTF. The CDR3 DNA, read in part, is TGTGCCAGCAGCTTTTCAGCTGGGGCCAACGTC.

Notes on this clone: The read comes to an end 3 residues before the CDR3 does, leaving the germline J gene to fill in the end. V and J are TRBV7-6 and TRBJ2-3; 7 bases line up with TRBD1. J gave up 4 bases and V 1 base, and 5 bases lay outside the gene matches. Germline CDR1 SGHVS, CDR2 FNYEAQ. The CDR3 runs to 15 residues. CDR3 bases read: TGTGCCAGCAGCTTAGAGGCAGGGGGACCAGATACG. Encoded protein: CASSLEAGGPDT. The entire CDR3 is CASSLEAGGPDTQYF.

For this clone: The missing CDR3 end, 3 residues past where the read stops, is filled in from the germline J gene. This rearrangement joins TRBV2 to TRBJ2-1, with a weak D call TRBD2 (6 bases). Germline V lookup: CDR1 SNHLY, CDR2 FYNNEI. Trimming pared 1 base from V and 4 bases from J, leaving 14 bases between. The CDR3 is 16 amino acids. The sequenced part of the CDR3 DNA is TGTGCCAGCAGTGAAGAGGGGCTAGCGAAATACAATGAG. It specifies CASSEEGLAKYNE. Given in full, the CDR3 is CASSEEGLAKYNEQFF.

About this clone: Read coverage stops 3 residues before the CDR3 terminus; the germline J gene supplies the remainder. The chain combines TRBV12-3 or TRBV12-4 with TRBJ2-3, with D possibly matching TRBD1 (6 bases). There are 13 residues in the CDR3. Trimming left V 3 bases short and J 5 bases short, with 9 bases between. CDR3 DNA (partial): TGTGCCAGCAGTTTCGGACAGAGAGATACG. This codes for CASSFGQRDT. The entire CDR3 sequence reads CASSFGQRDTQYF.

As concerns this clone: Read coverage stops 3 residues before the CDR3 terminus; the germline J gene supplies the remainder. The genes are TRBV6-2 or TRBV6-3 and TRBJ2-1; D is uncertain. V lost 5 bases, J lost 9 bases, and 14 bases lay in between. The CDR3 runs to 13 residues. Germline V lookup: CDR1 MNHEY, CDR2 SVGEGT. The part of the CDR3 DNA that was read is TGTGCCAGCAGTACACAATTAGCTACTGAG. Its protein is CASSTQLATE. The whole CDR3 protein reads CASSTQLATEQFF.

Of note for this clone: The read finishes 3 residues shy of the CDR3 end, and the germline J gene is used to complete it. The chain has TRBV11-2 and TRBJ1-2; TRBD1 matches at 10 bases. CDR3 size: 14 residues. CDR1 and CDR2 (germline): SGHAT, FQNNGV. Unmatched junction bases numbered 6, after V lost 4 bases and J lost 7 bases. The CDR3 protein is CASSSRDRGGGYTF. Incomplete CDR3 DNA: TGTGCCAGCAGCTCCCGGGACAGGGGAGGTGGC.

With respect to this clone: The CDR3 end is not reached by the read, which stops 3 residues before it; the germline J gene fills it in. V and J are TRBV16 and TRBJ1-1, with unresolved D. Per the germline V gene, CDR1 is KGHSY and CDR2 is FQNENV. The V end was cut by 3 bases, the J end by 0 bases, with 8 bases between. The CDR3 covers 14 residues. The part of the CDR3 DNA that was read is TGTGCCAGCAGCCACGGCGGTATGAACACTGAA. Its translation: CASSHGGMNTE. The CDR3 in full is CASSHGGMNTEAFF. The variable domain in full, with the rest retrieved from reference TRBV16 and TRBJ1-1, is GEEVAQTPKHLVRGEGQKAKLYCAPIKGHSYVFWYQQVLKNEFKFLISFQNENVFDETGMPKERFSAKCLPNSPCSLEIQATKLEDSAVYFCASSHGGMNTEAFFGQGTRLTVV.

For this clone: The sequenced fragment ends 3 residues before the CDR3 boundary, so the rest is inferred from the germline J gene. The V and J genes are TRBV7-9 and TRBJ2-3; D ambiguous. The CDR3 runs to 15 residues. CDR1 is SEHNR and CDR2 is FQNEAQ in the germline V gene (reference sequence). Trimming stripped 0 bases from V and 5 bases from J, with 12 bases between. CDR3 amino acids: CASSLAFGSGDTQYF. CDR3 DNA (partial): TGTGCCAGCAGCTTAGCATTCGGGTCGGGAGATACG.

CDR3 DNA (partial): TGTGCCTCCGGGACTAGCAGCTACAATGAG. Protein product: CASGTSSYNE. Given in full, the CDR3 is CASGTSSYNEQFF. This rearrangement joins TRBV19 to TRBJ2-1; 9 positions agree with TRBD2. The CDR3 extends 3 residues past the end of the read, so its final part is completed from the germline J gene. CDR3 length: 13 residues. In germline, CDR1 is LNHDA, CDR2 SQIVND (reference sequence). The J segment lost 3 bases and the V segment lost 11 bases, leaving 5 bases of the junction unmatched.

Concerning this clone: The DNA ends 3 residues before the CDR3 does, and the rest of the CDR3 is filled in from the germline J gene. The chain uses TRBV7-3 and TRBJ2-1; 8 positions agree with TRBD2. The V segment lost 2 bases and the J segment 7 bases; nucleotides outside the gene matches: 7. The CDR3 consists of 15 residues. CDR1 is SGHTA and CDR2 is FQGTGA in the germline V gene. The CDR3 DNA, read in part, is TGTGCCAGCAGCTTAGTAGCGGGAAAAGGGAATGAG. It encodes CASSLVAGKGNE. The CDR3 in its entirety is CASSLVAGKGNEQFF.

Comments on this clone: The DNA ends 3 residues before the CDR3 does, and the rest of the CDR3 is filled in from the germline J gene. This rearrangement joins TRBV30 to TRBJ1-1; D remains ambiguous. Trimming shortened V by 4 bases and J by 0 bases, and 6 bases separated the two germline ends. CDR1 is GTSNPN, CDR2 SVGIG, per germline (reference sequence). The CDR3 extends over 12 amino acids. The CDR3 sequence: CAWNTVNTEAFF. The part of the CDR3 DNA that was read is TGTGCCTGGAATACAGTGAACACTGAA.

In regard to this clone: The read finishes 3 residues shy of the CDR3 end, and the germline J gene is used to complete it. This chain connects TRBV29-1 to TRBJ2-7; 8 bases match TRBD2. Germline trimming cut 5 bases from V and 5 bases from J; bases unmatched to any gene: 8. The V gene's germline CDR1 is SQVTM and CDR2 ANQGSEA. The CDR3 loop spans 13 amino acids. The sequenced CDR3 bases are TGCAGCGTTACTAGCGGCGGGTTGGACGAG. Residues: CSVTSGGLDE. The entire CDR3 is CSVTSGGLDEQYF.

For this clone: The missing CDR3 end, 3 residues past where the read stops, is filled in from the germline J gene. This chain connects TRBV6-2 or TRBV6-3 to TRBJ2-7; the match to TRBD2 covers 9 bases. V shed 7 bases, J shed 2 bases, and the junction held 6 bases outside the gene matches. Per the germline V gene, CDR1 is MNHEY and CDR2 is SVGEGT. CDR3 length equals 14 residues. CDR3 in amino acids: CASKVTSGPYEQYF. CDR3 DNA, as far as it was read: TGTGCCAGCAAAGTGACTAGCGGTCCCTACGAG.